Listed below are T cell receptor beta chains from one sample, sequenced in a study of cytomegalovirus exposure and HLA in healthy donors. Profiled with immunoSEQ multiplex PCR; TCRdb holds only in-frame clones, not every one. Its table lists fewer than 150,000 clones. Sequenced input: PBMCs. These receptors all stem from a man in his forties in good health and CMV-seronegative. Each CDR3 is given with its conserved first and last residue. D genes are given only for firm matches.

V gene	D gene	J gene	CDR3 protein	CDR3 DNA
TRBV2	NA	TRBJ2-2	CASSDYRQANTGELFF	TGTGCCAGCAGTGATTATCGACAGGCAAACACCGGGGAGCTGTTTTTT
TRBV7-6	NA	TRBJ2-7	CASSLAGDSSTYEQYF	TGTGCCAGCAGCTTAGCAGGTGACTCATCAACCTACGAGCAGTACTTC
TRBV5-1	NA	TRBJ2-7	CASSLDSPYEQYF	TGCGCCAGCAGCTTGGACAGTCCCTACGAGCAGTACTTC
TRBV7-2	TRBD1	TRBJ1-6	CASSFQGAQNSPLHF	TGTGCCAGCAGCTTTCAGGGGGCGCAAAATTCACCCCTCCACTTT
TRBV7-9	TRBD2	TRBJ2-5	CASSLAGKTSGGPQETQYF	TGTGCCAGCAGCTTAGCGGGGAAGACTAGCGGGGGGCCACAAGAGACCCAGTACTTC
TRBV5-6	TRBD2	TRBJ2-1	CASRGTRKAYNEQFF	TGTGCCAGCAGAGGGACTAGGAAAGCCTACAATGAGCAGTTCTTC
TRBV2	NA	TRBJ1-3	CASSEGRANSGNTIYF	TGTGCCAGCAGTGAAGGGAGGGCCAATTCTGGAAACACCATATATTTT
TRBV2	NA	TRBJ2-7	CASSEQGSEQYF	TGTGCCAGCAGTGAACAGGGAAGCGAGCAGTACTTC
TRBV15	TRBD2	TRBJ2-5	CATSRDWSTSGGQETQYF	TGTGCCACCAGCAGAGATTGGTCAACTAGCGGGGGCCAAGAGACCCAGTACTTC
TRBV4-2	TRBD1	TRBJ1-2	CASSQELGQTNYGYTF	TGTGCCAGCAGCCAAGAGTTGGGACAGACTAACTATGGCTACACCTTC
TRBV6-5	TRBD1	TRBJ2-7	CASSYGTGTYEQYF	TGTGCCAGCAGTTACGGGACAGGGACTTACGAGCAGTACTTC
TRBV7-9	TRBD1	TRBJ1-1	CASSADRATEAFF	TGTGCCAGCAGCGCAGACAGGGCCACTGAAGCTTTCTTT
TRBV18	NA	TRBJ1-5	CASSPPGVGGNQPQHF	TGTGCCAGCTCACCACCCGGGGTCGGGGGCAATCAGCCCCAGCATTTT
TRBV13	NA	TRBJ1-4	CASSLRGAGEKLFF	TGTGCCAGCAGCTTACGGGGGGCTGGGGAAAAACTGTTTTTT
TRBV25-1	TRBD1	TRBJ1-1	CASSIQGAWNTEAFF	TGTGCCAGCAGTATACAGGGGGCCTGGAACACTGAAGCTTTCTTT
TRBV5-4	TRBD1	TRBJ2-7	CASSGQGPSSYEQYF	TGTGCCAGCAGCGGACAGGGGCCGAGCTCCTACGAGCAGTACTTC
TRBV7-3	NA	TRBJ2-3	CASSPGGGGLRGTQYF	TGTGCCAGCAGCCCGGGAGGCGGGGGCCTTCGGGGTACGCAGTATTTT
TRBV7-8	NA	TRBJ1-6	CASSLLSTGVFSPLHF	TGTGCCAGCAGCTTATTATCGACAGGAGTTTTTTCACCCCTCCACTTT
TRBV19	NA	TRBJ2-3	CASSPRVTRTDTQYF	TGTGCCAGTAGCCCGCGGGTGACGAGGACAGATACGCAGTATTTT
TRBV11-2	NA	TRBJ2-7	CASSSLSGYEQYF	TGTGCCAGCAGCTCCCTTTCCGGGTACGAGCAGTACTTC
TRBV6-1	NA	TRBJ1-3	CASSDRAGNTIYF	TGTGCCAGCAGTGACCGAGCTGGAAACACCATATATTTT
TRBV27	TRBD1	TRBJ1-2	CASWDSGYGYTF	TGTGCCAGTTGGGACAGCGGATACGGCTACACCTTC
TRBV7-2	NA	TRBJ2-2	CASIRDRTYTGELFF	TGTGCCAGCATCCGAGACAGGACTTACACCGGGGAGCTGTTTTTT
TRBV5-4	TRBD1	TRBJ2-1	CASSPTGSSEQFF	TGTGCCAGCAGCCCGACAGGGAGCAGTGAGCAGTTCTTC
TRBV4-2	NA	TRBJ1-5	CASSQYQGQPQHF	TGTGCCAGCAGCCAATACCAGGGGCAGCCCCAGCATTTT
TRBV9	NA	TRBJ2-2	CASSFGGAALTGELFF	TGTGCCAGCAGCTTTGGGGGGGCAGCACTCACCGGGGAGCTGTTTTTT